Sequencing of this T cell receptor (beta chain) was carried out in a study of regulatory T cells in long-lasting Graves disease. Study conclusions and caveats: Favored usage of TRBV28, TRBJ1-2 and TRBJ2-5 was recorded in persistent disease.

This clonotype has at least ten counts. The antigen is unknown. Time point defined: persistent/refractory GD, antithyroid drugs over 5 years with positive TRAb. TCR sequences were obtained from RNA taken from PBMCs. The CDR3 loop spans 15 amino acids. CDR1 is MDHEN and CDR2 is SYDVKM in the germline V gene. V lost 6 bases, J lost 0 bases, and 15 bases lay in between. Both iRepertoire HTBI primers and Arm-PCR of CDR3 regions were used to build the TCR beta libraries. TCRdb recomputed calls from the multiplex PCR reads with MiXCR, one row per CDR3 protein. The profile shows 300,000 to 500,000 distinct CDR3 sequences, more than 20% of them singletons.

V and J are TRBV28 and TRBJ2-7, with D unresolved. The TCR was taken from a female donor with Graves disease. The input for sequencing was peripheral blood mononuclear cells (PBMCs), taken when the disease was refractory, from a patient treated with antithyroid drugs. Written as DNA, the CDR3 is TGTGCCAGCAGCTCGCAGAGGACGAGCTCCTACGAGCAGTACTTC. This sequence encodes CASSSQRTSSYEQYF.